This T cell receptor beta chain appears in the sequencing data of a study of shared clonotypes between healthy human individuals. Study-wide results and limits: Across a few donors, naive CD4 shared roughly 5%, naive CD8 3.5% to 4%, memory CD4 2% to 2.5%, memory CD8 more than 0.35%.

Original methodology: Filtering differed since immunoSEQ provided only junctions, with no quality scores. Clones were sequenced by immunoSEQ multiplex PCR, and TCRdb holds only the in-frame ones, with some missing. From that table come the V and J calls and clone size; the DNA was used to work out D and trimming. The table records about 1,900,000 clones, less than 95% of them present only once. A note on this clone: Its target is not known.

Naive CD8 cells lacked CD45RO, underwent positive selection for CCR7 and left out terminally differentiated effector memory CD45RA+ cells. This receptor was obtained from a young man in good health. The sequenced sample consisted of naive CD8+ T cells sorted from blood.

In DNA, the CDR3 is TGCGCCAGCAGCCATCAACTTGACTACGAGCAGTACTTC. Amino acid sequence: CASSHQLDYEQYF. This chain uses TRBV4-1 with TRBJ2-7; D not certain. Trimming removed 3 bases from V and 3 bases from J, with 9 bases in between. Germline V CDR1 and CDR2: MGHRA, YSYEKL. The length of the CDR3 is 13 residues.